The present TCR beta chain was sequenced within a study of T cells in Graves' hyperthyroidism and ophthalmopathy. Study-level background: The initial diagnosis was the point when peripheral blood was collected, ahead of any treatment.

Stable disease denoted Graves' hyperthyroidism without ophthalmopathy progression within 18 months. The CDR3 runs 14 residues. CDR1 MGHDK and CDR2 SYGVNS come from the germline V gene. V lost 5 bases, J lost 6 bases, and 16 bases lay in between. RNA transcripts provided the source from which TCR beta CDR3 regions were amplified. RT-PCR in the first round (using the HTBI primer set) targeted the TCR CDR3. From the multiplex PCR reads, TCRdb called clonotypes with MiXCR, one entry per CDR3 protein. The table lists hundreds of thousands of distinct CDR3 sequences, 38% of them singletons, with about 8.9% in the top ten. On this clonotype: Its antigen is still unknown. A much bigger clone sits one base away, suggesting this may be a read error.

The study, taken as a whole, reports: The model foresaw ophthalmopathy a median roughly 6 months prior to onset.

What was sequenced was blood. J is TRBJ2-5 and V is TRBV25-1; either TRBD1 or TRBD2 may fit D (5 bases each). The source is a man younger than 35 with Graves' hyperthyroidism. The CDR3 loop reads CASSPLWTGQTQYF. The CDR3 region has the DNA TGTGCCAGCAGTCCCCTCTGGACGGGGCAGACCCAGTACTTC.